The following is a T cell receptor beta chain sequence with its context. The data stem from a study of graft-versus-host responses after intestinal transplantation. Study background: The transplants performed in recipients were multivisceral, liver-intestinal, or isolated intestinal.

TCRdb keeps only in-frame clones here, not all; method: immunoSEQ multiplex PCR. The data hold approximately 10,000 clones, with 92% observed a single time. Germline CDR1 is SNHLY and CDR2 is FYNNEI. V was pared by 0 bases and J by 1 base, with 7 bases between. This CDR3 has 14 amino acids. Specimen: PBMCs, collected approximately 10 weeks after transplant. This chain uses TRBV2 with TRBJ2-7, with D unclear. This TCR came from a human patient who received an intestinal transplant, so some T cells may come from the graft donor. CDR3 nucleotides: TGTGCCAGCAGTGAAGCTCCGACTTCCTACGAGCAGTACTTC. It specifies CASSEAPTSYEQYF.